The source of this T cell receptor (beta chain) is a study of blood T cell repertoires in COVID-19 (dated by TCRdb to 2018 to 2020). Notes on the research overall: Samples from collaborators originated in the United States, Italy and Spain and spanned both the acute and convalescent phases of COVID-19. The repertoires were released in a freely available public database meant as a resource for research on the immune response to SARS-CoV-2. Samples were obtained from the ongoing ImmuneRACE study (first 160 participants) and from 950 to 1,500 subjects provided by 6 global collaborators. The prospective study material was composed of cDNA or gDNA derived from T cells, B-cell-depleted T cells, or PBMCs. Subjects who had been exposed to COVID-19, were actively infected with it, or had recovered from it provided the deeply sampled blood TCRbeta repertoires that made up the dataset. Nearly every sample came with metadata listing a de-identified subject ID, COVID-19 status, age in years and sex. HLA class I and class II types, where available, came from metadata supplied by the sample provider rather than from assay-based typing.

On this clone itself: What antigen it recognizes has not been identified. Per-base quality was not reported, and no clone a single base away is much larger than it.

The CDR1 and CDR2 encoded by the germline V gene (reference sequence) are LNHDA and SQIVND. The CDR3 has 17 amino acids, counting the end cysteine and phenylalanine. Only the CDR3 region is kept as DNA, spanning 51 bases read in frame from base 1. The V end loses 1 base and the J end loses 0 bases, and a stretch of 14 bases separates them. Each collaborating institution followed its own protocols to collect whole blood in K2EDTA tubes. Collaborator samples were shipped for TCRbeta analysis as frozen whole blood, isolated PBMCs, or DNA extracted from either sample type. The full study reports these points: How much clinical and demographic metadata was included differed by source and by participant, and the metadata was provided uncurated.

TCRbeta CDR3 regions were amplified from genomic DNA by means of the immunoSEQ Assay, a bias-controlled multiplex PCR. From the authors' description of their analysis: The number of nucleated cells in each sample was estimated from the amplification of reference gene primers within the assay. Sequence reads were collapsed and filtered to measure the absolute abundance of every unique TCRbeta CDR3 rearrangement. For each sample, productive Simpson clonality was calculated by taking the square root of Simpson's diversity index across productive rearrangements. Sourced from immuneACCESS, this table was stored by TCRdb with only in-frame sequences that have V and J called. A share of the clones is absent; for the studies checked, an unresolved V gene accounts for under half, and the remainder has no known explanation. The V and J calls and clone size were taken over from that table, and D and trimming were inferred from the DNA. This sample lists fewer than 250,000 clones; 80% were detected once. Under 8% of the sample is held by the ten biggest clonotypes.

The V and J genes are TRBV19 and TRBJ2-3; the D gene is perhaps TRBD1, on 5 matching bases. Sequenced material: peripheral blood. The source is a man between 60 and 70 years old with acute or convalescent COVID-19. The DNA reads as follows: TGTGCCAGTAGTATAGTAAAGGGGATCGTGAGCACAGATACGCAGTATTTT. It specifies CASSIVKGIVSTDTQYF. Extended through the reference TRBV19 and TRBJ2-3 proteins, this CDR3 yields the full variable domain: DGGITQSPKYLFRKEGQNVTLSCEQNLNHDAMYWYRQDPGQGLRLIYYSQIVNDFQKGDIAEGYSVSREKKESFPLTVTSAQKNPTAFYLCASSIVKGIVSTDTQYFGPGTRLTVL.